These T cell receptor beta chains were read from a single sample in a study of blood T cell repertoires in COVID-19. The repertoire was sequenced with immunoSEQ multiplex PCR; TCRdb's copy has only in-frame clones and lacks some. The table records a few hundred thousand clones, 80% to 90% of them present only once. Material: peripheral blood. The receptors shown here come from a man aged 45-65 years with active or convalescent COVID-19. Both conserved end residues are part of each CDR3. Each record gives: D gene, J gene, V gene, clone size, CDR3 DNA, CDR3 protein. D genes are given only for firm matches. Clone sizes are given selectively: once, few, many, or a class where the clone is expanded.

d_gene: TRBD1; j_gene: TRBJ1-1; v_gene: TRBV3-1/TRBV3-2; abundance: NA; CDR3nt: TGTGCCAGCAGCCAAGAAGGGACAGGGTGGGGGAACACTGAAGCTTTCTTT; CDR3aa: CASSQEGTGWGNTEAFF
d_gene: TRBD1; j_gene: TRBJ2-7; v_gene: TRBV5-6; abundance: NA; CDR3nt: TGTGCCAGCAGCGTCGCTCCCGGGACAGGGCTCTCCTACGAGCAGTACTTC; CDR3aa: CASSVAPGTGLSYEQYF
d_gene: NA; j_gene: TRBJ2-1; v_gene: TRBV23-1; abundance: NA; CDR3nt: TGCGCCAGCAGTCAAACCAGTAACAATGAGCAGTTCTTC; CDR3aa: CASSQTSNNEQFF
d_gene: NA; j_gene: TRBJ2-1; v_gene: TRBV24-1; abundance: NA; CDR3nt: TGTGCCACCAGTGAACTCAGGGTGATAAGGCGCAATGAGCAGTTCTTC; CDR3aa: CATSELRVIRRNEQFF
d_gene: NA; j_gene: TRBJ1-1; v_gene: TRBV5-1; abundance: NA; CDR3nt: TGCGCCAGCAGCCTAGAGGGCCTTAGTCGCGGAGCTTTCTTT; CDR3aa: CASSLEGLSRGAFF
d_gene: NA; j_gene: TRBJ1-1; v_gene: TRBV7-9; abundance: NA; CDR3nt: TGTGCCAGCAGCTCGGGGTACGTTGAAGCTTTCTTT; CDR3aa: CASSSGYVEAFF
d_gene: TRBD1; j_gene: TRBJ1-5; v_gene: TRBV5-1; abundance: NA; CDR3nt: TGCGCCAGCAGCTCAGGACAGGGACAGCCCCAGCATTTT; CDR3aa: CASSSGQGQPQHF
d_gene: NA; j_gene: TRBJ2-1; v_gene: TRBV5-1; abundance: many; CDR3nt: TGCGCCAGCAGCGCCACCCTCGGGGGAGGAAATGAGCAGTTCTTC; CDR3aa: CASSATLGGGNEQFF
d_gene: TRBD2; j_gene: TRBJ2-3; v_gene: TRBV11-2; abundance: once; CDR3nt: TGTGCCAGCAGCTTACAAGCGGGGGGCCCTAGCACAGATACGCAGTATTTT; CDR3aa: CASSLQAGGPSTDTQYF
d_gene: NA; j_gene: TRBJ2-3; v_gene: TRBV9; abundance: NA; CDR3nt: TGTGCCAGCAGCGCTCCGGGCCGACTAAGCACAGATACGCAGTATTTT; CDR3aa: CASSAPGRLSTDTQYF
d_gene: TRBD1; j_gene: TRBJ1-1; v_gene: TRBV27; abundance: NA; CDR3nt: TGTGCCAGCAGTCCCCTGACAGGGGGCATTGAAGCTTTCTTT; CDR3aa: CASSPLTGGIEAFF
d_gene: TRBD2; j_gene: TRBJ2-1; v_gene: TRBV5-1; abundance: NA; CDR3nt: TGCGCCAGCAGCTTGACTAGCGGGGGAGAGCAGTTCTTC; CDR3aa: CASSLTSGGEQFF
d_gene: TRBD1; j_gene: TRBJ1-1; v_gene: TRBV6-2/TRBV6-3; abundance: NA; CDR3nt: TGTGCCAGCAGTTACGCGGGACAGGGTATGAAAGCTTTCTTT; CDR3aa: CASSYAGQGMKAFF
d_gene: NA; j_gene: TRBJ2-3; v_gene: TRBV28; abundance: NA; CDR3nt: TGTGCCAGCAGTGTCCAAGGAGGGTACCCCACAGATACGCAGTATTTT; CDR3aa: CASSVQGGYPTDTQYF
d_gene: NA; j_gene: TRBJ1-2; v_gene: TRBV6-5; abundance: NA; CDR3nt: TGTGCCAGCAGTTACGCCGGGATTGGTGGCTACACCTTC; CDR3aa: CASSYAGIGGYTF
d_gene: NA; j_gene: TRBJ2-7; v_gene: TRBV27; abundance: NA; CDR3nt: TGTGCCAGCAGTAACAGGGCCTCCTACGAGCAGTACTTC; CDR3aa: CASSNRASYEQYF
d_gene: TRBD1; j_gene: TRBJ1-4; v_gene: TRBV5-1; abundance: NA; CDR3nt: TGCGCCAGCAGCCCGGGACAGGGAAATGAAAAACTGTTTTTT; CDR3aa: CASSPGQGNEKLFF
d_gene: TRBD1; j_gene: TRBJ1-1; v_gene: TRBV28; abundance: NA; CDR3nt: TGTGCCAGCAGTTTATCGGGACAGGGGAATCGGGCGGCTTTCTTT; CDR3aa: CASSLSGQGNRAAFF
d_gene: TRBD2; j_gene: TRBJ2-1; v_gene: TRBV5-1; abundance: NA; CDR3nt: TGCGCCAGCAGCTTTGGACTAGCGGGGGACAATGAGCAGTTCTTC; CDR3aa: CASSFGLAGDNEQFF
d_gene: NA; j_gene: TRBJ2-1; v_gene: TRBV3-1/TRBV3-2; abundance: NA; CDR3nt: TGTGCCAGCAGCCAAGGGAGACTAGAGCAGTTCTTC; CDR3aa: CASSQGRLEQFF
d_gene: TRBD1; j_gene: TRBJ1-1; v_gene: TRBV11-2; abundance: NA; CDR3nt: TGTGCCAGCAGCTTACGGAGCCCAGGACAGGGGAGTTTGTACACTGAAGCTTTCTTT; CDR3aa: CASSLRSPGQGSLYTEAFF
d_gene: TRBD1; j_gene: TRBJ2-1; v_gene: TRBV29-1; abundance: NA; CDR3nt: TGCAGCGTTGACTTTGGACAGGGGAGTCGTGAGCAGTTCTTC; CDR3aa: CSVDFGQGSREQFF
d_gene: TRBD1; j_gene: TRBJ1-2; v_gene: TRBV6-5; abundance: NA; CDR3nt: TGTGCCAGCAGAAGCGACAGGGGGGACTATGGCTACACCTTC; CDR3aa: CASRSDRGDYGYTF
d_gene: TRBD1; j_gene: TRBJ2-2; v_gene: TRBV15; abundance: NA; CDR3nt: TGTGCCACCAGCAATAGGGGCCGACAGGGCACCGGGGAGCTGTTTTTT; CDR3aa: CATSNRGRQGTGELFF